This T cell receptor (beta chain) was documented in a study of cytomegalovirus exposure and HLA in healthy donors. Study-level points and caveats: The classifier reportedly diagnosed cytomegalovirus status with high specificity and sensitivity. Overall, approximately 180 TCR beta chains were annotated as cytomegalovirus-associated. According to a later analysis, TCR clusters from the first cohort tended to co-occur in the 110 or so validation repertoires. The dataset shows that most TCR sequences were rare, while some public TCRs occurred in many donors.

TCRdb keeps only in-frame clones here, not all; method: immunoSEQ multiplex PCR. The sample records under 200,000 clones, approximately 96% being singletons. In regard to this clone: Its antigen is currently unknown.

Germline loops: CDR1 LNHNV, CDR2 YYDKDF (reference sequence). V shed 0 bases and J shed 8 bases, with 22 bases lying between them. The CDR3 contains 17 residues. The TCR originated in a young woman in good health and CMV-seronegative. The rearrangement uses TRBV15 and TRBJ1-2; D possibly corresponds to TRBD1 (6 bases). The sequencing sample was made of PBMCs. The DNA for the CDR3 is TGTGCCACCAGCAGAGATCGAAACAGGGCTTTGTACCTCGGCTACACCTTC. It encodes CATSRDRNRALYLGYTF. Together with reference TRBV15 and TRBJ1-2, the CDR3 gives the full variable domain: DAMVIQNPRYQVTQFGKPVTLSCSQTLNHNVMYWYQQKSSQAPKLLFHYYDKDFNNEADTPDNFQSRRPNTSFCFLDIRSPGLGDTAMYLCATSRDRNRALYLGYTFGSGTRLTVV.